One sample yielded the 6 T cell receptor beta chains listed below, sequenced in a study of OX40 agonist ivuxolimab in advanced cancers. The assay was immunoSEQ multiplex PCR, and TCRdb's table has in-frame clones only and misses some. The sample carries tens of thousands of clones, approximately 90% recorded once. The sample here was CD4+ or CD8+ T cells sorted from blood, taken in a trial of the OX40 agonist ivuxolimab. These receptors came from an adult with an advanced solid tumor such as melanoma, head and neck, liver or kidney cancer.

The V and J genes are TRBV6-5 and TRBJ1-1; 10 bases agree with TRBD1. This CDR3 contains 15 residues. Germline-derived CDR1 and CDR2 are MNHEY and SVGAGI. V was clipped by 5 bases and J by 4 bases; unmatched bases: 7. The CDR3 DNA follows: TGTGCCAGCAGTAGGGACAGGGGATGGATCACTGAAGCTTTCTTT. It yields the protein CASSRDRGWITEAFF.

The CDR3 region has the DNA TGTGCCAGCAGTGGACCAGGGGGAAGCACTGAAGCTTTCTTT. It yields the protein CASSGPGGSTEAFF. The chain combines TRBV2 with TRBJ1-1, with 7 bases aligning to TRBD1. This CDR3 is 14 amino acids long. V trimming: 4 bases; J trimming: 4 bases; junction bases outside the gene matches: 6. CDR1 SNHLY and CDR2 FYNNEI come from the germline V gene.

The CDR3 DNA follows: TGTGCCATCAGTGGACTACAGGGGGCGCCGGGAAACACCATATATTTT. Residues: CAISGLQGAPGNTIYF. The chain uses TRBV10-3 and TRBJ1-3; 9 nucleotides match TRBD1. This CDR3 is 16 amino acids long. The germline V gene has CDR1 ENHRY and CDR2 SYGVKD. Trimming removed 4 bases from V and 4 bases from J; junction bases left unmatched: 8.

The chain is built from TRBV30 and TRBJ1-6; D gene uncertain. V was pared by 5 bases and J by 10 bases, with 9 bases between. CDR1 and CDR2 (germline): GTSNPN, SVGIG (reference sequence). The CDR3 is 11 amino acids. CDR3 bases: TGTGCCTGGCGGACGGGGTCACCCCTCCACTTT. This codes for CAWRTGSPLHF.

Written as DNA, the CDR3 is TGTGCCAGCAATTGGGGATTTAATCAGCCCCAGCATTTT. Translated: CASNWGFNQPQHF. The chain recombines TRBV28 with TRBJ1-5; D is unresolved. This CDR3 region has 13 residues. V shed 7 bases and J shed 4 bases, with 11 bases lying between them. Per germline, CDR1 MDHEN and CDR2 SYDVKM.

The chain links TRBV14 to TRBJ2-4; weak D call: TRBD1 (5 bases). Germline CDR1 reads SGHDN; CDR2 reads FVKESK. V lost 2 bases and J lost 0, with 14 bases in between. The CDR3 spans 17 residues. CDR3 in amino acids: CASSQTTDTLAKNIQYF. In DNA, the CDR3 is TGTGCCAGCAGCCAAACGACAGATACTCTAGCCAAAAACATTCAGTACTTC.